Below, one T cell receptor (beta chain) is given with its context. Germline lookup yields CDR1 LNHDA and CDR2 SQIVND (reference sequence). The CDR3 extends over 14 amino acids. Trimming removed 2 bases from V and 5 bases from J, with 12 bases in between. The entry originates in a study of T cells after posttransplantation cyclophosphamide. Assay used: immunoSEQ multiplex PCR; TCRdb lists only in-frame clones, some missing. This sample comprises approximately 39,000 clones, none seen once only. The specimen sequenced was PBMCs. The sequence came from a girl between 10 and 17 years old in good health, CMV-negative, and a related stem cell transplant donor. V is TRBV19 and J is TRBJ2-5; D is uncertain. The CDR3 loop is CASSIRHMGETQYF. The CDR3 nucleotides are TGTGCCAGTAGTATAAGGCATATGGGCGAGACCCAGTACTTC.